A selection of T cell receptor beta chains follows, all from one sample in a study of T cell responses to AZD1222 COVID-19 vaccine. This table comes from immunoSEQ multiplex PCR, and its TCRdb copy is limited to in-frame clones, with some not included. The data show 150,000 to 200,000 clones, 85% to 95% seen once. Sequenced material: peripheral blood, taken on day 0 of AZD1222 vaccination. The receptor source for this set is an adult in good health. CDR3s include the opening cysteine and the closing phenylalanine or tryptophan.

TRBV29-1	TRBJ1-1	15	CSVEDLGQGRTEAFF
TRBV28	TRBJ2-5	14	CASSIRQGQETQYF
TRBV6-2/TRBV6-3	TRBJ2-1	15	CASSYPLRTRGEQFF
TRBV3-1/TRBV3-2	TRBJ2-1	17	CASSQETPGLGPDEQFF
TRBV7-2	TRBJ1-5	15	CASSRDINSNQPQHF
TRBV6-2/TRBV6-3	TRBJ2-5	15	CASSYPTGGATTQYF
TRBV6-2/TRBV6-3	TRBJ1-6	14	CASSSVGGPSPLHF
TRBV4-1	TRBJ2-2	18	CASSQDVWRGSGTGELFF
TRBV7-9	TRBJ2-1	16	CASSSSTPGLANEQFF
TRBV2	TRBJ2-2	14	CANGDRGNTGELFF
TRBV2	TRBJ2-2	11	CASTGGGELFF
TRBV5-6	TRBJ1-4	14	CASSLVSVDEKLFF
TRBV12-3/TRBV12-4	TRBJ1-4	13	CASSRQGSEKLFF
TRBV5-1	TRBJ2-2	15	CASSPGGARTGELFF
TRBV19	TRBJ2-5	13	CASSRDGQETQYF
TRBV10-1	TRBJ1-3	15	CASSDMAVLGHTIYF
TRBV7-8	TRBJ1-5	17	CASSPRGGTGGSQPQHF
TRBV9	TRBJ2-7	14	CASSPEGFSYEQYF
TRBV10-3	TRBJ1-2	13	CAISDWQGLGYTF
TRBV7-2	TRBJ2-7	13	CASSHGGRYEQYF
TRBV14	TRBJ2-2	17	CASSQFGTSGDTGELFF
TRBV11-2	TRBJ2-7	16	CASSLGVYIGGGEQYF
TRBV7-2	TRBJ1-4	16	CASSLGGYATNEKLFF
TRBV7-9	TRBJ2-1	13	CASSLRVEGEQFF
TRBV19	TRBJ2-1	13	CASSPGPGNEQFF
TRBV6-2/TRBV6-3	TRBJ2-7	13	CASSRQGWNEQYF